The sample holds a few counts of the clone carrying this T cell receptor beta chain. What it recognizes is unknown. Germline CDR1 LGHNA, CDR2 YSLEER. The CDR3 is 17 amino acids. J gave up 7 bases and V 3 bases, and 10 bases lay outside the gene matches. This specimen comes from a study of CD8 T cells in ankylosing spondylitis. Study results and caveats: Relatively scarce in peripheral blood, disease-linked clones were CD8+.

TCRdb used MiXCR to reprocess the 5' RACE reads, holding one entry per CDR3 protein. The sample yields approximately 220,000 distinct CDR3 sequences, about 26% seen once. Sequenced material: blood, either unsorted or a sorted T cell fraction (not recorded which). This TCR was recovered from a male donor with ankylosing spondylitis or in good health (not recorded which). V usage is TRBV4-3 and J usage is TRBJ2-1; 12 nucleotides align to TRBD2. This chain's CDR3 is CASSHEVSTSGSNEQFF. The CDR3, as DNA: TGCGCCAGCAGCCATGAAGTGTCGACTAGCGGGAGTAATGAGCAGTTCTTC.